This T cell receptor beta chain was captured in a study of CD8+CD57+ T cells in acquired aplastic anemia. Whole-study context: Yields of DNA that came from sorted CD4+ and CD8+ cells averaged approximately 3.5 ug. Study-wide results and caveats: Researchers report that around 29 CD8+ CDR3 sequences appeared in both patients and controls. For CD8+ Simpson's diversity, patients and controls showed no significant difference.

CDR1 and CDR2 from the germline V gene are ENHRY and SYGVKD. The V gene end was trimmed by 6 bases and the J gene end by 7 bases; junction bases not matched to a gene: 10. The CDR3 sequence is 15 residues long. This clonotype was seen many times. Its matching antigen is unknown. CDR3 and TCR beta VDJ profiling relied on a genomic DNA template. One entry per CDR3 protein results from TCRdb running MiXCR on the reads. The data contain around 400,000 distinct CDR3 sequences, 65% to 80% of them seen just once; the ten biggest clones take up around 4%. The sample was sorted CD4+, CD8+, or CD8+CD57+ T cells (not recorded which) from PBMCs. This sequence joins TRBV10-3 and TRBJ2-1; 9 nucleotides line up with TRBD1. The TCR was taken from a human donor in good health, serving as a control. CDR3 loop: CAISPGTGTLNEQFF. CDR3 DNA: TGTGCCATCAGCCCCGGGACAGGGACCTTGAATGAGCAGTTCTTC.